This T cell receptor (beta chain) was sequenced in a study of cytotoxic CD8 clonotypes in ibrutinib-treated CLL. With sequencing, the targeted depth ranged from 1 in 200,000 to 1 in 1 million T cells. Sequencing used immunoSEQ multiplex PCR; TCRdb keeps in-frame clones, though not all of them. The sample contains roughly 150,000 clones, roughly four fifths of which appear only once. Study findings and constraints: At baseline, clonality was higher than in age-matched healthy donors and correlated with CD8+ counts. The study found public clonotypes uncommon, contracting or stable on treatment.

As for this clone: As yet, its antigen is unknown.

This CDR3 is built from 15 residues. After removal of 5 bases from V and 4 bases from J, the junction contained 8 bases not matched to a gene. CDR1 is KGHSH, CDR2 LQKENI, per germline. This chain uses TRBV18 with TRBJ1-2; 9 positions match TRBD1. The source was PBMCs, collected after 12 months of ibrutinib treatment. The TCR was taken from a human donor with chronic lymphocytic leukemia. In DNA form, the CDR3 reads TGTGCCAGCTCATCTCCGGGACAGGGTTCCTATGGCTACACCTTC. This gives the protein CASSSPGQGSYGYTF.